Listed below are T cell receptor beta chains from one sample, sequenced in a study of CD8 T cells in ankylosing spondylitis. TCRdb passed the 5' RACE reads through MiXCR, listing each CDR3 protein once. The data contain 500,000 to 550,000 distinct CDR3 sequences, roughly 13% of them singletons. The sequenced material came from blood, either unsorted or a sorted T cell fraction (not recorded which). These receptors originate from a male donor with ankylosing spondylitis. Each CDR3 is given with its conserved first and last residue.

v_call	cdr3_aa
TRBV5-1	CASSLGLAGSLDTQYF
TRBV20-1	CSARDRTAGVNNEQFF
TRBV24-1	CATSDPSGTDYNEQFF
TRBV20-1	CSAGRDALRNEQFF
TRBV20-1	CSSQGVVGNQPQHF
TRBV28	CASSWTGGSYEQYF
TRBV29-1	CSVWLGRGRDTQYF
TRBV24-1	CATSDWTGAGTNYGYTF
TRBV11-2	CASSLRDTPSITYIMDNEQFF
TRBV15	CATSSWTGDNEQFF
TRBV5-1	CASAPLGGNAGELFF
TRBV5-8	CAGRKVASKPNTGELFF
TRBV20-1	CSARPTGGGMAYNEQFF
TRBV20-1	CSARDTLRLAGGYTGELFF
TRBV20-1	CSARDHRLAATDTQYF
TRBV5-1	CASSLAENQPQHF
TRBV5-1	CASSPGEGTEAFF
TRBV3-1	CASSPTTGTNQPQHF
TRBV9	CASSARVNEQFF
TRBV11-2	CASSYGATYGYTF
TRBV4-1	CASSQDSGALTDTQYF
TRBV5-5	CASSLPGTSVSSYNEQFF
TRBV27	CASSSRVASLPIGGYTF
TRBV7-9	CASSRGTAADTQYF